This entry lists 10 T cell receptor beta chains sequenced from one sample in a study of siplizumab effects on memory and regulatory T cells. Sequencing was performed with immunoSEQ multiplex PCR; in TCRdb, only in-frame clones are kept and a portion is missing. The table records 98,000 or so clones, more than 85% of them present only once. Sequenced sample: Tregs sorted from blood. These TCRs come from a human donor in good health.

This chain joins TRBV15 and TRBJ2-3, with TRBD2 matching 9 bases. CDR1 is LNHNV and CDR2 is YYDKDF in the germline V gene (reference sequence). The V segment lost 2 bases and the J segment 6 bases; nucleotides outside the gene matches: 12. There are 17 residues in the CDR3. The CDR3 DNA reads as TGTGCCACCAGCAGAACCAAAGCGGGGGGACCCGGGGATACGCAGTATTTT. Translated, it gives CATSRTKAGGPGDTQYF.

V usage is TRBV11-3 and J usage is TRBJ1-2, with D maybe TRBD1 (6 bases). CDR3 length: 15 residues. The V and J ends lost 3 bases and 6 bases respectively, with 17 bases between them. In germline, CDR1 is SGHNT, CDR2 YENEEA. The CDR3 spells CASSLGGQSVHGYTF. CDR3 nucleotide sequence: TGTGCCAGCAGCTTGGGCGGACAGTCCGTACATGGCTACACCTTC.

The chain combines TRBV7-9 with TRBJ2-5, with a tentative D call TRBD2 (7 bases). Germline CDR1 is SEHNR and CDR2 is FQNEAQ (reference sequence). The V end lost 5 bases, the J end lost 4 bases, and 17 bases lay between the germline ends. CDR3 size: 15 residues. In DNA, the CDR3 is TGTGCCAGCAGCCCCCAGGCGGGGGCCGGAGAGACCCAGTACTTC. This codes for CASSPQAGAGETQYF.

This chain connects TRBV10-2 to TRBJ1-6; perhaps TRBD1 as D (6 bases). This CDR3 spans 14 amino acids. V lost 10 bases, J lost 9 bases, and 19 bases lay in between. Per germline, CDR1 WSHSY and CDR2 SAAADI. CDR3 nucleotides: TGCGCCACGGGGACACCTGAAATGGGTTCACCCCTCCACTTT. This sequence encodes CATGTPEMGSPLHF.

V and J are TRBV7-2 and TRBJ2-7; weak D call: TRBD2 (6 bases). Germline CDR1 is SGHTA and CDR2 is FQGNSA. V gave up 5 bases and J gave up 6 bases, with 17 bases separating them. The CDR3 contains 14 residues. CDR3 residues: CASSPRGMGGEQYF. The CDR3 bases are TGTGCCAGCAGCCCCCGAGGGATGGGAGGCGAGCAGTACTTC.

Of note for this clone: Other nucleotide sequences in the sample specify the same CDR3. The chain links TRBV20-1 to TRBJ2-3; D unresolved. In germline, CDR1 is DFQATT, CDR2 SNEGSKA (reference sequence). The CDR3 loop spans 11 amino acids. V was shortened by 2 bases and J by 3 bases, with 3 bases between the two germline ends. The CDR3 reads CSARRTDTQYF. The CDR3, as DNA: TGCAGTGCTAGAAGGACAGATACGCAGTATTTT.

The chain combines TRBV7-9 with TRBJ1-4, with a weak D call TRBD1 (6 bases). This CDR3 has 15 residues. Trimming cost V 5 bases and J 4 bases, with 14 bases left between them. Germline-derived CDR1 and CDR2 are SEHNR and FQNEAQ (reference sequence). The CDR3 DNA sequence: TGTGCCAGCAGCCCCCGGGGGCGGATTAATGAAAAACTGTTTTTT. It codes for CASSPRGRINEKLFF.

This chain uses TRBV6-1 with TRBJ1-3; TRBD1 matches 12 bases. The V and J ends lost 3 bases and 3 bases, in that order; junction bases with no gene match: 6. CDR3 length: 17 residues. Germline V CDR1 and CDR2: MNHNS, SASEGT. The CDR3 reads CASSDRDRGLGGNTIYF. In nucleotides, the CDR3 is TGTGCCAGCAGTGACCGGGACAGGGGGCTCGGTGGAAACACCATATATTTT.

This clone was observed a handful of times. The chain has TRBV2 and TRBJ1-1, with no clear D. Trimming took off 6 bases at V and 0 bases at J, with 5 bases between the two ends. CDR1 SNHLY and CDR2 FYNNEI come from the germline V gene. The CDR3 contains 12 residues. This chain's CDR3 is CASRPVNTEAFF. The CDR3 DNA sequence: TGTGCCAGCAGGCCTGTGAACACTGAAGCTTTCTTT.

The chain uses TRBV2 and TRBJ2-1, with TRBD2 matching over 9 bases. Germline CDR1 reads SNHLY; CDR2 reads FYNNEI. V trimming: 8 bases; J trimming: 2 bases; junction bases outside the gene matches: 10. The CDR3 spans 16 residues. The CDR3 nucleotides are TGTGCCAGCGGCCTATTGGCGGGGGGGCCCTACAATGAGCAGTTCTTC. Translating it yields CASGLLAGGPYNEQFF.